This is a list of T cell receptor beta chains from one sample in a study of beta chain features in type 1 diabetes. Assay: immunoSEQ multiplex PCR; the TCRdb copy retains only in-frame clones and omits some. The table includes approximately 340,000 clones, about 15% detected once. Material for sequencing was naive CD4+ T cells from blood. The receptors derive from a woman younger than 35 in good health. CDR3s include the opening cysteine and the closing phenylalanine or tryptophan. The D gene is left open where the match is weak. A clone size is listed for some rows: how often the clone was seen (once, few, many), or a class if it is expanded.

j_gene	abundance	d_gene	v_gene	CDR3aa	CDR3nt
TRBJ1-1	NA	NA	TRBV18	CASSPLSDTEAFF	TGTGCCAGCTCACCACTTTCCGACACTGAAGCTTTCTTT
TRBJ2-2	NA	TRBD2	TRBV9	CASSVGVAGKAGELFF	TGTGCCAGCAGCGTAGGGGTAGCGGGAAAGGCCGGGGAGCTGTTTTTT
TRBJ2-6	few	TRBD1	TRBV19	CASSPQGAGANVLTF	TGTGCCAGTAGTCCTCAGGGGGCAGGGGCCAACGTCCTGACTTTC
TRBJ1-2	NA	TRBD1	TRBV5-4	CASSRGGTGGGYTF	TGTGCCAGCAGCCGAGGCGGGACAGGGGGCGGCTACACCTTC
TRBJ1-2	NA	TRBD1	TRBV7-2	CASSLAQGVGGYTF	TGTGCCAGCAGCTTAGCACAGGGGGTGGGAGGCTACACCTTC
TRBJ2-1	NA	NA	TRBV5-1	CASSLAGESSYNEQFF	TGCGCCAGCAGCTTGGCGGGAGAAAGCTCCTACAATGAGCAGTTCTTC
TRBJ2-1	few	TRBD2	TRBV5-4	CASSLGSGNYNEQFF	TGTGCCAGCAGCTTGGGCAGCGGGAATTACAATGAGCAGTTCTTC
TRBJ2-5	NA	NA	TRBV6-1	CASNDLRVRETQYF	TGTGCCAGCAATGACCTCAGGGTCAGGGAGACCCAGTACTTC
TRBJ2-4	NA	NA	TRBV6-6	CASAGREDIQYF	TGTGCCAGCGCCGGCAGGGAGGACATTCAGTACTTC
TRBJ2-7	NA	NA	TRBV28	CASSPLGGSSYEQYF	TGTGCCAGCAGTCCCCTTGGGGGGAGCTCCTACGAGCAGTACTTC
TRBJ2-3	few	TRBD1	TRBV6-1	CASSEAQGAHTDTQYF	TGTGCCAGCAGTGAAGCACAGGGGGCACACACAGATACGCAGTATTTT
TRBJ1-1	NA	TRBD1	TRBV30	CAWSVAGGIAEAFF	TGTGCCTGGAGTGTCGCAGGGGGAATTGCTGAAGCTTTCTTT
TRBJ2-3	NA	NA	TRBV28	CASSFTGTPTDTQYF	TGTGCCAGCAGTTTCACAGGGACACCAACAGATACGCAGTATTTT
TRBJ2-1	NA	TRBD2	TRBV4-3	CASSQLAGGSYNEQFF	TGCGCCAGCAGCCAACTAGCGGGAGGTTCGTACAATGAGCAGTTCTTC
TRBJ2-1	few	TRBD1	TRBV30	CAWSVGQGVSDEQFF	TGTGCCTGGAGTGTGGGACAGGGGGTCTCCGATGAGCAGTTCTTC
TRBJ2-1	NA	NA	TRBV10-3	CAISGNPTVNEQFF	TGTGCCATCAGTGGCAATCCCACTGTCAATGAGCAGTTCTTC
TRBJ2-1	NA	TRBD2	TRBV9	CASSVGGTRLPEQFF	TGTGCCAGCAGCGTAGGTGGGACTAGATTGCCTGAGCAGTTCTTC
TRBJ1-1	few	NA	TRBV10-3	CAISGGVNTEAFF	TGTGCCATCAGCGGAGGAGTGAACACTGAAGCTTTCTTT
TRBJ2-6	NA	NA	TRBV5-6	CASSHGAFSGANVLTF	TGTGCCAGCAGCCATGGGGCCTTCTCTGGGGCCAACGTCCTGACTTTC
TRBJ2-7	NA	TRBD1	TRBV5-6	CASIPTGGPSYEQYF	TGTGCCAGCATCCCGACAGGGGGGCCCTCCTACGAGCAGTACTTC
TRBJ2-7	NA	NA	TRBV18	CASSPIGPQALSYEQYF	TGTGCCAGCTCACCTATCGGCCCACAGGCCCTCTCCTACGAGCAGTACTTC
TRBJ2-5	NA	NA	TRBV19	CASSLHRRRAQETQYF	TGTGCCAGTAGTCTCCATCGGAGGCGGGCACAAGAGACCCAGTACTTC
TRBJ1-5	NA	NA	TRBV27	CASSPTYNQPQHF	TGTGCCAGCAGTCCTACCTACAATCAGCCCCAGCATTTT
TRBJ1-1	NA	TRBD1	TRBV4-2	CASSHKTGENTEAFF	TGTGCCAGCAGCCACAAGACAGGGGAGAACACTGAAGCTTTCTTT
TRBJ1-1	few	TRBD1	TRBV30	CACYRGKNTEAFF	TGTGCCTGCTACAGGGGAAAGAACACTGAAGCTTTCTTT
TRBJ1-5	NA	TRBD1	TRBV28	CASSTRDRGRNQPQHF	TGTGCCAGCAGTACCCGGGACAGGGGGCGCAATCAGCCCCAGCATTTT
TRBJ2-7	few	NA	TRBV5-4	CASTRTDSSYEQYF	TGTGCCAGCACCCGAACGGACAGCTCCTACGAGCAGTACTTC
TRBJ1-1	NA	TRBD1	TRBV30	CAWSGQGRTEAFF	TGTGCCTGGAGCGGACAGGGAAGAACTGAAGCTTTCTTT
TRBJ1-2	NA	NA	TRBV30	CALRPTDFYGYTF	TGTGCCTTAAGACCGACAGATTTCTATGGCTACACCTTC
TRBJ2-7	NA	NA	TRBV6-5	CASSWAEGPNEQYF	TGTGCCAGCAGCTGGGCGGAGGGGCCCAACGAGCAGTACTTC
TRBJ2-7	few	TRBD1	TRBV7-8	CASSLSAGTAFYEQYF	TGTGCCAGCAGCTTATCGGCCGGGACAGCCTTCTACGAGCAGTACTTC
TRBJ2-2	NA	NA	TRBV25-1	CASSEWGRGTGELFF	TGTGCCAGCAGTGAATGGGGCAGGGGCACCGGGGAGCTGTTTTTT
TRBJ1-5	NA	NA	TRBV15	CATSRGHGNHQPQHF	TGTGCCACCAGCAGAGGTCACGGGAACCATCAGCCCCAGCATTTT
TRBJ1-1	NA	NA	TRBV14	CASSQDLGNLNTEAFF	TGTGCCAGCAGCCAAGATCTAGGTAATTTGAACACTGAAGCTTTCTTT
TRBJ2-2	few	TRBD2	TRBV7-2	CASSLSVSGSITGELFF	TGTGCCAGCAGCTTATCTGTTAGCGGGAGTATAACCGGGGAGCTGTTTTTT
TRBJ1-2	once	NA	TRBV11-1	CASSLIGGAERGYTF	TGTGCCAGCAGCTTAATTGGGGGCGCTGAGCGTGGCTACACCTTC
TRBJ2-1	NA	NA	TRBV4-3	CASSQSISGGGQFF	TGCGCCAGCAGCCAGAGTATTTCAGGAGGTGGGCAGTTCTTC
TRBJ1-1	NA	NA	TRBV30	CAWTRLRVTEAFF	TGTGCCTGGACCCGGCTCAGGGTAACTGAAGCTTTCTTT
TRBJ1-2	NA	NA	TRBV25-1	CASSEDRLFYGYTF	TGTGCCAGCAGTGAAGACAGGCTATTCTATGGCTACACCTTC
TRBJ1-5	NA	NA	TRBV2	CATTDRLRNQPQHF	TGTGCCACCACAGACAGGCTCCGCAATCAGCCCCAGCATTTT
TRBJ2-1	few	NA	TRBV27	CASSLGLRINNEQFF	TGTGCCAGCAGTCTCGGACTTCGGATCAACAATGAGCAGTTCTTC
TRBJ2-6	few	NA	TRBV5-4	CASSLHRVSSGANVLTF	TGTGCCAGCAGCTTGCACAGGGTTAGCTCTGGGGCCAACGTCCTGACTTTC
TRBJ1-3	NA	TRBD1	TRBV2	CASRRQGDLGNTIYF	TGTGCCAGCAGGAGACAGGGCGATCTTGGAAACACCATATATTTT
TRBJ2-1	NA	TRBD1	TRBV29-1	CSVERGRISNEQFF	TGCAGCGTTGAGAGGGGGCGAATTTCCAATGAGCAGTTCTTC
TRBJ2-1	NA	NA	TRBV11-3	CASSLWGEQHEQFF	TGTGCCAGCAGCTTATGGGGCGAGCAGCATGAGCAGTTCTTC
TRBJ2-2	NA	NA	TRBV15	CATSREGLFGELFF	TGTGCCACCAGCAGAGAGGGGCTGTTCGGGGAGCTGTTTTTT
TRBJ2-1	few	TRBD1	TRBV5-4	CASSKTGGSYNEQFF	TGTGCCAGCAGCAAGACAGGGGGCTCCTACAATGAGCAGTTCTTC
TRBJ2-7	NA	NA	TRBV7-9	CASSLQDAYEQYF	TGTGCCAGCAGCTTGCAGGATGCGTACGAGCAGTACTTC